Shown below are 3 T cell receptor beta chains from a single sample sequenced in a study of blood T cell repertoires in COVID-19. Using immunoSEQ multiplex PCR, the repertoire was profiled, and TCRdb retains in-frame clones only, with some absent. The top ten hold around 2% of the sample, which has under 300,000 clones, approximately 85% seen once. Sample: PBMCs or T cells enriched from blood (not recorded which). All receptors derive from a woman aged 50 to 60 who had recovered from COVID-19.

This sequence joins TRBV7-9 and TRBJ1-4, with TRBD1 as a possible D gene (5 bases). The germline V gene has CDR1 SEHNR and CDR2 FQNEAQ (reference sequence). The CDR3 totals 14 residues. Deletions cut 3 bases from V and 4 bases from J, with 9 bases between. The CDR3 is CASSLGPSNEKLFF. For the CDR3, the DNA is TGTGCCAGCAGCTTGGGGCCGAGTAATGAAAAACTGTTTTTT.

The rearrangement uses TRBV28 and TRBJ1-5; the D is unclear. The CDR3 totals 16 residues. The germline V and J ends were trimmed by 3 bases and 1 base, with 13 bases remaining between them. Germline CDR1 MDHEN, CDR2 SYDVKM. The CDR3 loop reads CASSFEKRPSNQPQHF. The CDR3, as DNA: TGTGCCAGCAGTTTTGAGAAGCGACCGAGCAATCAGCCCCAGCATTTT.

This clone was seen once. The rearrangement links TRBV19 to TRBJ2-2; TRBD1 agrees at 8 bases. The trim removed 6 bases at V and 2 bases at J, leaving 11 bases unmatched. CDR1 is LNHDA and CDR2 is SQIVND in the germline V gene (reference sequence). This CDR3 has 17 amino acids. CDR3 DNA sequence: TGTGCCAGTAGCTGGGGGCGGACAGGGACAAACACCGGGGAGCTGTTTTTT. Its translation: CASSWGRTGTNTGELFF.